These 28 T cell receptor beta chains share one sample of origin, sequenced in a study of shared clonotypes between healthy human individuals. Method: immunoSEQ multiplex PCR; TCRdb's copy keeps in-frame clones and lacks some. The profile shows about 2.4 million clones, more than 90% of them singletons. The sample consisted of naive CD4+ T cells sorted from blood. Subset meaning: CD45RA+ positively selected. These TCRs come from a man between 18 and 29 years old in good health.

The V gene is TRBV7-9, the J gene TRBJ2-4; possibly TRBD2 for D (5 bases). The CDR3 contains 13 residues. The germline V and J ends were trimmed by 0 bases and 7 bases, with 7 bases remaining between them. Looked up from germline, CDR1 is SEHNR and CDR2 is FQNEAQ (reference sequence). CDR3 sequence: CASSLARGNIQYF. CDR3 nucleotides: TGTGCCAGCAGCTTAGCGAGAGGGAACATTCAGTACTTC.

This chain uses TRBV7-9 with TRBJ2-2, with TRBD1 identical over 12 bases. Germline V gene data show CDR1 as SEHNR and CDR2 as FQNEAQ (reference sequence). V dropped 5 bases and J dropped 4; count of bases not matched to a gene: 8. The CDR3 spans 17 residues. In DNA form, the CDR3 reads TGTGCCAGCAGCCCTTCCGGGACAGGGGGCGTCACCGGGGAGCTGTTTTTT. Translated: CASSPSGTGGVTGELFF. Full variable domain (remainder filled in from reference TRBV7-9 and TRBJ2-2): DTGVSQNPRHKITKRGQNVTFRCDPISEHNRLYWYRQTLGQGPEFLTYFQNEAQLEKSRLLSDRFSAERPKGSFSTLEIQRTEQGDSAMYLCASSPSGTGGVTGELFFGEGSRLTVL.

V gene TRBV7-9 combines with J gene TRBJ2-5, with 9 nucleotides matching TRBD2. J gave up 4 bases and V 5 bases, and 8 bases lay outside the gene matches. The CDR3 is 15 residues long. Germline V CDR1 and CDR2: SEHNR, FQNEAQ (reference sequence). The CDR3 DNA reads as TGTGCCAGCAGCCCGTCTTTAGCGGGAGTAGAGACCCAGTACTTC. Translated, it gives CASSPSLAGVETQYF.

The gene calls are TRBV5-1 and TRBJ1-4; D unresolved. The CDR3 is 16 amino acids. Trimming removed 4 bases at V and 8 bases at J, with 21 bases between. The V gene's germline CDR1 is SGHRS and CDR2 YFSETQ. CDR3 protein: CASSLSEGVRGEKLFF. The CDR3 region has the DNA TGCGCCAGCAGCCTCAGCGAGGGCGTCCGAGGGGAAAAACTGTTTTTT.

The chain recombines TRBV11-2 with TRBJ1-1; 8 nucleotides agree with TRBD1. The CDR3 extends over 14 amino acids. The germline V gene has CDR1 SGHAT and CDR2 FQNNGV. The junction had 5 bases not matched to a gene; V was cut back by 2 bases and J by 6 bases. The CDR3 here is CASSLQQGAAEAFF. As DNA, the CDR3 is TGTGCCAGCAGCTTACAGCAGGGGGCTGCTGAAGCTTTCTTT.

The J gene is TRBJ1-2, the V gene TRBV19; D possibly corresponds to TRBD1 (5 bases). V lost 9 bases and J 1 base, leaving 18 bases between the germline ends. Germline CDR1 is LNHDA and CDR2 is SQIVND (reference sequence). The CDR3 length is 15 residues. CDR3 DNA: TGTGCCAGCAAGAAGGAGGGGCGATATAACTATGGCTACACCTTC. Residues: CASKKEGRYNYGYTF.

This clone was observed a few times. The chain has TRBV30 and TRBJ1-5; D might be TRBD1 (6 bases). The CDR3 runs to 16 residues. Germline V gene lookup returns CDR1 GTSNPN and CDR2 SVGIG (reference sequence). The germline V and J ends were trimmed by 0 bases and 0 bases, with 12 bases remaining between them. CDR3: CAWSVGAGYSNQPQHF. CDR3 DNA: TGTGCCTGGAGTGTGGGGGCTGGGTATAGCAATCAGCCCCAGCATTTT.

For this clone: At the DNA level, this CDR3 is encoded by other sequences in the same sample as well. The CDR3 coding sequence is TGTGCCAGCAGTTATGGGACAGCTAACTATGGCTACACCTTC. As protein: CASSYGTANYGYTF. The V gene is TRBV28, the J gene TRBJ1-2, with 7 nucleotides matching TRBD1. With 4 bases clipped from V and 0 bases from J, the junction kept 2 bases outside the gene matches. Per the germline V gene, CDR1 is MDHEN and CDR2 is SYDVKM. This CDR3 has 14 amino acids.

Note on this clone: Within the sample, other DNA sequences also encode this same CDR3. The CDR3 sequence: CASSPRSYGYTF. Here the CDR3 DNA reads TGTGCCAGTAGTCCTCGGAGCTATGGCTACACCTTC. This chain uses TRBV19 with TRBJ1-2; no firm D call. The V and J ends lost 5 bases and 4 bases respectively, with 8 bases between them. This CDR3 region has 12 residues. CDR1 LNHDA and CDR2 SQIVND come from the germline V gene (reference sequence).

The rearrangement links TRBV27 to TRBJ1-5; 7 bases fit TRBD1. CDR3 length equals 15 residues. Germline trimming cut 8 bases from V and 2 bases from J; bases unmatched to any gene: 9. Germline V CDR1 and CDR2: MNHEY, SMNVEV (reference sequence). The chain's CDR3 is CASSRDSHRNQPQHF. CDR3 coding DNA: TGTGCCAGCTCCAGGGACAGTCACCGCAATCAGCCCCAGCATTTT.

The CDR3 DNA follows: TGTGCCAGCAGCTACCCGACTAGCGGGAGGAACAACGAGCAGTACTTC. This translates into CASSYPTSGRNNEQYF. The chain links TRBV11-2 to TRBJ2-7, with TRBD2 identical over 13 bases. This CDR3 comprises 16 residues. Germline V lookup: CDR1 SGHAT, CDR2 FQNNGV. Trimming at V came to 4 bases and at J to 5 bases, leaving 8 bases not matched to a gene.

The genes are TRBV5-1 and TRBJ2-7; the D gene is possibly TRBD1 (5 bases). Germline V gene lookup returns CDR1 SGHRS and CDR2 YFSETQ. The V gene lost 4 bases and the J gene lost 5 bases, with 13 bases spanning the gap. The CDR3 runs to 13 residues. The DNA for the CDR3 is TGCGCCAGCAGCCAGGGTATAGTCGACGAGCAGTACTTC. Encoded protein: CASSQGIVDEQYF.

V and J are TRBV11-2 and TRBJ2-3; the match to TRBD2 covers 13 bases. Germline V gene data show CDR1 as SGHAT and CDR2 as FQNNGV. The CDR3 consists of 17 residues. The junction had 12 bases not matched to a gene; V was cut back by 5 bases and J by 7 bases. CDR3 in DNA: TGTGCCAGCAGCCCAATTACTAGCGGGGGGGCGGTTTATACGCAGTATTTT. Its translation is CASSPITSGGAVYTQYF.

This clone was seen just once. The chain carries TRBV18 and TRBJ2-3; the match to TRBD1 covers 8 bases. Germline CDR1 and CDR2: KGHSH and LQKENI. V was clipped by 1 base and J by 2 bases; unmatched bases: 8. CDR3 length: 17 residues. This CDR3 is CASSPLPMDRVTDTQYF. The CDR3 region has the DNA TGTGCCAGCTCACCACTTCCCATGGACAGGGTCACAGATACGCAGTATTTT.

The CDR3 protein is CASSVAPLAGVTSSYNEQFF. The CDR3 coding sequence is TGTGCCAGCAGCGTAGCTCCATTAGCGGGAGTTACCAGCTCCTACAATGAGCAGTTCTTC. This chain uses TRBV9 with TRBJ2-1, with 9 nucleotides matching TRBD2. V lost 0 bases to trimming and J lost 0 bases; unmatched junction nucleotides: 13. The CDR3 has 20 amino acids. Germline CDR1 SGDLS, CDR2 YYNGEE.

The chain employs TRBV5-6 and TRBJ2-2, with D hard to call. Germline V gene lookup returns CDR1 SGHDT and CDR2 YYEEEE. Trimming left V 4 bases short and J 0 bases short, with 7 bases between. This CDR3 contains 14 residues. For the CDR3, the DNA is TGTGCCAGCAGCCTGGGCCCGAACACCGGGGAGCTGTTTTTT. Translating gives CASSLGPNTGELFF.

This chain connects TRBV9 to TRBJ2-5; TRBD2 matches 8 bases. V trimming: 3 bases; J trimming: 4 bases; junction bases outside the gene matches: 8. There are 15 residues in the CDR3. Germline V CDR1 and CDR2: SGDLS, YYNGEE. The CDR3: CASSGPGGARETQYF. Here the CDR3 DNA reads TGTGCCAGCAGCGGGCCCGGGGGGGCCAGAGAGACCCAGTACTTC.

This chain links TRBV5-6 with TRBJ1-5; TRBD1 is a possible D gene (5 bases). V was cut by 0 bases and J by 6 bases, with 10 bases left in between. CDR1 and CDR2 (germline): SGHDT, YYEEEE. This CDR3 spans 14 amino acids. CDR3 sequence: CASSLAQGGQPQHF. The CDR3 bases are TGTGCCAGCAGCTTGGCGCAGGGAGGTCAGCCCCAGCATTTT.

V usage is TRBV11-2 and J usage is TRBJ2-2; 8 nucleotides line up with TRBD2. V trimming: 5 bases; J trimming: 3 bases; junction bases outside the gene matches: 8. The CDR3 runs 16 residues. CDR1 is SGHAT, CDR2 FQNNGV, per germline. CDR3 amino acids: CASSVGTRADTGELFF. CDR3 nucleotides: TGTGCCAGCAGCGTCGGGACTAGGGCTGACACCGGGGAGCTGTTTTTT.

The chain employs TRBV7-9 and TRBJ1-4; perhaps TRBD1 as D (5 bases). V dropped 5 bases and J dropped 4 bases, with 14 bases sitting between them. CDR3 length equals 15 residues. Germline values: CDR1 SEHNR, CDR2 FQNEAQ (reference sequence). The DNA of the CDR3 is TGTGCCAGCAGCACCGGGACGGGAGATAATGAAAAACTGTTTTTT. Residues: CASSTGTGDNEKLFF.

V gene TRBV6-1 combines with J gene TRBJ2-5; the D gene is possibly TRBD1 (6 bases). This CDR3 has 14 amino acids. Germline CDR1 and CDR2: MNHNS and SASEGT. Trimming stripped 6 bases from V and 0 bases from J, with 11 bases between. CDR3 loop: CASRRTVNQETQYF. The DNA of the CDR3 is TGTGCCAGCAGGAGGACAGTTAACCAAGAGACCCAGTACTTC.

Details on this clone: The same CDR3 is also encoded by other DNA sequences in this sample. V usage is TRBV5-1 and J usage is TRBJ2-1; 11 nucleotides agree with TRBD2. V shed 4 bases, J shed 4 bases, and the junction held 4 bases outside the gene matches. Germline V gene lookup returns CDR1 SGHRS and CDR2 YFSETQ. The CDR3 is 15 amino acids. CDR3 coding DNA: TGCGCCAGCAGCGAAGGACTAGCGGGTTACAATGAGCAGTTCTTC. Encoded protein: CASSEGLAGYNEQFF.

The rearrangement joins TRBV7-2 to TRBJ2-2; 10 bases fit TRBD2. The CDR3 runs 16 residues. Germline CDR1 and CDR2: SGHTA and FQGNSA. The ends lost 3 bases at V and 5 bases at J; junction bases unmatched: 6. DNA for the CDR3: TGTGCCAGCAGCTTTTCTAGCGGGAGTGGGACCGGGGAGCTGTTTTTT. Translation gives CASSFSSGSGTGELFF.

This CDR3 reads CASSHLGGYEQYF. Written as DNA, the CDR3 is TGTGCCAGCAGTCACCTAGGGGGTTACGAGCAGTACTTC. The rearrangement links TRBV6-5 to TRBJ2-7, with D possibly TRBD1 on 6 matching bases. The CDR3 has 13 residues. Germline V gene lookup returns CDR1 MNHEY and CDR2 SVGAGI. The V and J ends lost 5 bases and 4 bases respectively, with 12 bases between them.

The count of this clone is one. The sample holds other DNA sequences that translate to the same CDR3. CDR3 bases: TGTGCCAGCAGCTTAGGACTAGCGGGAGGTGAGCAGTTCTTC. Protein: CASSLGLAGGEQFF. This chain joins TRBV11-2 and TRBJ2-1; 13 bases line up with TRBD2. The V gene's germline CDR1 is SGHAT and CDR2 FQNNGV. This CDR3 region has 14 residues. The V segment lost 1 base and the J segment 9 bases; nucleotides outside the gene matches: 0.

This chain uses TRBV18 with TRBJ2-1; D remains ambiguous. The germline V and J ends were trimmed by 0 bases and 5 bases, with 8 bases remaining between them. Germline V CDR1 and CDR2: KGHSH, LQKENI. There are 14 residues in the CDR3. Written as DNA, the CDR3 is TGTGCCAGCTCACCACCTAAACTTAACAATGAGCAGTTCTTC. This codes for CASSPPKLNNEQFF.

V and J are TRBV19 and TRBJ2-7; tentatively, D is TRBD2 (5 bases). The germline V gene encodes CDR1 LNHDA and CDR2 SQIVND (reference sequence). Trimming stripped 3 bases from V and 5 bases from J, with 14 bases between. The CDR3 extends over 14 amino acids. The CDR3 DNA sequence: TGTGCCAGTAGTATGCTAGCTGGACCGCACGAGCAGTACTTC. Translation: CASSMLAGPHEQYF.

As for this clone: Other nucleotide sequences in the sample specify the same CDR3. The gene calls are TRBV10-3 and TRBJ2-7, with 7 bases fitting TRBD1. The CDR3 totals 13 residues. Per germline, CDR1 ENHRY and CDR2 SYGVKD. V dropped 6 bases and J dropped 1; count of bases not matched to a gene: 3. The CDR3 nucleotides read TGTGCCATCAGCGAGACAGGGTCCTACGAGCAGTACTTC. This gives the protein CAISETGSYEQYF.